The entry that follows covers one T cell receptor (beta chain) sequence. This sample is drawn from a study of blood T cell repertoires in COVID-19. As handled by the study authors: Estimates of nucleated cell counts were drawn from the amplification of reference gene primers. Assay: immunoSEQ multiplex PCR; the TCRdb copy retains only in-frame clones and omits some. The V and J calls and the clone size are those of that table, but D and trimming were determined from the DNA. The sample contains around 300,000 clones, about 89% of which appear only once. This clonotype was obtained from a woman between 25 and 40 years old who had recovered from COVID-19. The specimen was PBMCs or T cells enriched from blood (not recorded which).

CDR3 residues: CASSGLTSGGPLSTDTQYF. CDR3 DNA sequence: TGTGCCAGCAGCGGCCTGACTAGCGGGGGGCCTCTCTCAACAGATACGCAGTATTTT. The chain recombines TRBV7-9 with TRBJ2-3; 13 positions match TRBD2. Germline-derived CDR1 and CDR2 are SEHNR and FQNEAQ (reference sequence). After removal of 5 bases from V and 3 bases from J, the junction contained 14 bases not matched to a gene. The CDR3 runs to 19 residues. Full variable domain (missing parts from reference TRBV7-9 and TRBJ2-3): DTGVSQNPRHKITKRGQNVTFRCDPISEHNRLYWYRQTLGQGPEFLTYFQNEAQLEKSRLLSDRFSAERPKGSFSTLEIQRTEQGDSAMYLCASSGLTSGGPLSTDTQYFGPGTRLTVL.